Each of the 17 T cell receptor beta chains below was sequenced from the same sample in a study of T cell responses to AZD1222 COVID-19 vaccine. Data came from immunoSEQ multiplex PCR; TCRdb stores just in-frame clones and leaves some out. The data hold approximately 120,000 clones, with approximately 91% observed a single time. The specimen comprised peripheral blood, sampled 28 days after the second AZD1222 dose. The receptors shown here come from an adult who received the AZD1222 COVID-19 vaccine.

This chain uses TRBV7-2 with TRBJ1-2, with TRBD1 matching over 8 bases. The CDR3 sequence is 15 residues long. V dropped 5 bases and J dropped 8; count of bases not matched to a gene: 13. Germline V CDR1 and CDR2: SGHTA, FQGNSA. CDR3 sequence (DNA): TGTGCCAGCAGCATCTCCGGGACAGGCCGATACGGCTACACCTTC. It specifies CASSISGTGRYGYTF.

The chain carries TRBV28 and TRBJ1-5; D gene unclear. The length of the CDR3 is 18 residues. Per the germline V gene, CDR1 is MDHEN and CDR2 is SYDVKM. V dropped 4 bases and J dropped 0 bases, with 19 bases sitting between them. Written as DNA, the CDR3 is TGTGCCAGCAGTTATACCTTATTCGAGGGCTTTAGCAATCAGCCCCAGCATTTT. As protein: CASSYTLFEGFSNQPQHF. The full variable domain, its missing parts supplied by reference TRBV28 and TRBJ1-5, is DVKVTQSSRYLVKRTGEKVFLECVQDMDHENMFWYRQDPGLGLRLIYFSYDVKMKEKGDIPEGYSVSREKKERFSLILESASTNQTSMYLCASSYTLFEGFSNQPQHFGDGTRLSIL.

J is TRBJ2-3 and V is TRBV5-1, with 16 nucleotides matching TRBD2. The CDR3 is made up of 18 amino acids. CDR1 SGHRS and CDR2 YFSETQ come from the germline V gene. Losses at the gene ends were 2 bases for V and 6 bases for J; bases not matched to a gene: 9. The CDR3: CASSFPGLAGGLPDTQYF. CDR3 bases: TGCGCCAGCAGCTTTCCGGGACTAGCGGGGGGGCTCCCCGATACGCAGTATTTT.

This chain links TRBV6-5 with TRBJ2-3; 8 bases align to TRBD1. Germline CDR1 reads MNHEY; CDR2 reads SVGAGI. This CDR3 has 14 residues. V shed 7 bases, J shed 2 bases, and the junction held 5 bases outside the gene matches. The CDR3 region is CASTTGGHTDTQYF. The CDR3 DNA reads as TGTGCCAGCACCACAGGGGGGCACACAGATACGCAGTATTTT.

The genes are TRBV6-5 and TRBJ1-6; no clear D. Trimming stripped 2 bases from V and 5 bases from J, with 7 bases between. Germline values: CDR1 MNHEY, CDR2 SVGAGI. CDR3 size: 14 residues. CDR3 sequence (DNA): TGTGCCAGCAGTTACGGCGATCATAATTCACCCCTCCACTTT. As protein: CASSYGDHNSPLHF.

The rearrangement uses TRBV5-4 and TRBJ2-7; tentative D call: TRBD1 (6 bases). CDR1 SGHNT and CDR2 YYREEE come from the germline V gene (reference sequence). The CDR3 totals 15 residues. The germline V and J ends were trimmed by 0 bases and 0 bases, with 10 bases remaining between them. The CDR3 nucleotides read TGTGCCAGCAGCTTGGGTGGGACACTCTCCTACGAGCAGTACTTC. This translates into CASSLGGTLSYEQYF.

V gene TRBV27 combines with J gene TRBJ2-1; no clear D gene. The V gene's germline CDR1 is MNHEY and CDR2 SMNVEV (reference sequence). The CDR3 spans 16 residues. The germline V and J ends were trimmed by 5 bases and 0 bases, with 14 bases remaining between them. The CDR3 DNA is TGTGCCAGCAGTCTTAGACACATGGACTCCTACAATGAGCAGTTCTTC. It is translated as CASSLRHMDSYNEQFF.

Turning to this clone: Other DNA sequences in the sample encode the same CDR3. V is TRBV3-1 (or the pseudogene TRBV3-2) and J is TRBJ2-7; D is possibly TRBD1 or TRBD2 (5 bases each). The CDR3 consists of 14 residues. The germline gives CDR1 LGHDT, CDR2 YNNKEL (reference sequence). V was cut by 1 base and J by 1 base, with 8 bases left in between. The CDR3 coding sequence is TGTGCCAGCAGCCAAGGGGACCGATCCTACGAGCAGTACTTC. This gives the protein CASSQGDRSYEQYF.

This chain uses TRBV5-1 with TRBJ1-4; D is unclear. In germline, CDR1 is SGHRS, CDR2 YFSETQ. The CDR3 extends over 16 amino acids. The ends were cut back, 2 bases at V and 0 bases at J, with 11 bases in the middle. CDR3 loop: CASSFPRPATNEKLFF. CDR3 DNA: TGCGCCAGCAGCTTTCCACGCCCAGCAACTAATGAAAAACTGTTTTTT. The full variable domain, rest sourced from reference TRBV5-1 and TRBJ1-4, is KAGVTQTPRYLIKTRGQQVTLSCSPISGHRSVSWYQQTPGQGLQFLFEYFSETQRNKGNFPGRFSGRQFSNSRSEMNVSTLELGDSALYLCASSFPRPATNEKLFFGSGTQLSVL.

The V call is TRBV19, the J call TRBJ1-2, with D perhaps matching TRBD1 (6 bases). This CDR3 is built from 13 residues. Trimming pared 3 bases from V and 4 bases from J, leaving 9 bases between. The germline V gene has CDR1 LNHDA and CDR2 SQIVND (reference sequence). As DNA, the CDR3 is TGTGCCAGTAGTATCCTGGACAGCTATGGCTACACCTTC. Residues: CASSILDSYGYTF.

A single count supports this clone. The chain uses TRBV6-5 and TRBJ2-7; D gene unclear. Germline V gene sequence: CDR1 MNHEY, CDR2 SVGAGI. Trimming removed 6 bases from V and 2 bases from J, with 8 bases in between. This CDR3 spans 12 amino acids. The CDR3 loop reads CASRKAAYEQYF. The CDR3 coding sequence is TGTGCCAGCAGGAAGGCAGCCTACGAGCAGTACTTC.

The chain recombines TRBV3-1 (or the pseudogene TRBV3-2) with TRBJ1-1; D gene ambiguous. V lost 2 bases and J 4 bases, leaving 14 bases between the germline ends. Looked up from germline, CDR1 is LGHDT and CDR2 is YNNKEL (reference sequence). The CDR3 runs to 15 residues. CDR3 sequence (DNA): TGTGCCAGCAGCCAATTCCTTAGTGAATCCACTGAAGCTTTCTTT. Its translation is CASSQFLSESTEAFF.

The CDR3 DNA follows: TGTGCCAGCAGTGACCACAAGACAGGGAACAATGAGCAGTTCTTC. It is translated as CASSDHKTGNNEQFF. The chain couples TRBV2 to TRBJ2-1; TRBD1 matches 7 bases. Per germline, CDR1 SNHLY and CDR2 FYNNEI. This CDR3 has 15 residues. The J segment lost 5 bases and the V segment lost 3 bases, leaving 7 bases of the junction unmatched.

The chain has TRBV19 and TRBJ2-1, with a possible D match to TRBD1 (6 bases). V lost 9 bases and J lost 3, with 18 bases in between. From germline, CDR1 is LNHDA and CDR2 SQIVND (reference sequence). This CDR3 is 15 amino acids long. The CDR3 reads CASQLQGTGYNEQFF. DNA for the CDR3: TGTGCCAGCCAACTACAGGGAACAGGCTACAATGAGCAGTTCTTC.

Written as DNA, the CDR3 is TGTGCCAGCAGCTCCTTCGGCAGGGGGCCATCCTATAGCAATCAGCCCCAGCATTTT. Amino acids: CASSSFGRGPSYSNQPQHF. The chain recombines TRBV7-8 with TRBJ1-5; 8 nucleotides agree with TRBD1. The germline V gene has CDR1 SGHVS and CDR2 FQNEAQ. The CDR3 totals 19 residues. V lost 4 bases to trimming and J lost 0 bases; unmatched junction nucleotides: 14.

The chain employs TRBV19 and TRBJ1-3, with 7 bases matching TRBD1. Germline V gene lookup returns CDR1 LNHDA and CDR2 SQIVND (reference sequence). This CDR3 contains 13 residues. Germline trimming cut 6 bases from V and 4 bases from J; bases unmatched to any gene: 3. The CDR3: CASSGDSGNTIYF. As DNA, the CDR3 is TGTGCCAGTAGCGGGGACAGCGGAAACACCATATATTTT.

The V call is TRBV10-1, the J call TRBJ2-7, with D unresolved. Germline V gene sequence: CDR1 WNHNN, CDR2 SYGVQD (reference sequence). The V end was cut by 0 bases, the J end by 4 bases, with 4 bases between. The CDR3 is 12 amino acids. CDR3: CASSESSYEQYF. The DNA of the CDR3 is TGCGCCAGCAGTGAGTCGTCTTACGAGCAGTACTTC.